What follows are 12 T cell receptor beta chains derived from one specimen sequenced in a study of blood T cell repertoires in COVID-19. Assay: immunoSEQ multiplex PCR; the TCRdb copy retains only in-frame clones and omits some. Among about 260,000 clones listed, over 75% were seen once. Specimen: peripheral blood. The source of these receptors is a human donor in a cohort sampled during active COVID-19.

The V gene is TRBV28, the J gene TRBJ1-5; maybe TRBD1 (6 bases). The CDR3 totals 15 residues. Germline CDR1 is MDHEN and CDR2 is SYDVKM. V lost 6 bases and J 7 bases, leaving 19 bases between the germline ends. The CDR3 region has the DNA TGTGCCAGCAGAACCACCCACAGGGTCGACCAGCCCCAGCATTTT. This encodes CASRTTHRVDQPQHF.

V usage is TRBV18 and J usage is TRBJ1-3; a possible D gene is TRBD1 (6 bases). V was pared by 3 bases and J by 0 bases, with 15 bases between. The CDR3 runs 17 residues. Germline V gene data show CDR1 as KGHSH and CDR2 as LQKENI. The CDR3 protein is CASSPTEDRYSGNTIYF. The DNA of the CDR3 is TGTGCCAGCTCACCTACGGAGGACAGATACTCTGGAAACACCATATATTTT.

CDR3 in DNA: TGTGCCAGCAGTCCAGCGGGAGTTCCCTCCTACAATGAGCAGTTCTTC. Encoded protein: CASSPAGVPSYNEQFF. The chain combines TRBV6-2 or TRBV6-3 with TRBJ2-1; the match to TRBD2 covers 8 bases. With V trimmed by 5 bases and J by 0 bases, 6 bases remained unmatched. CDR1 and CDR2 from the germline V gene are MNHEY and SVGEGT. The CDR3 runs 16 residues.

The chain couples TRBV18 to TRBJ2-7; TRBD2 is a possible D gene (6 bases). Germline-derived CDR1 and CDR2 are KGHSH and LQKENI. Trimming removed 0 bases at V and 7 bases at J, with 16 bases between. This CDR3 is built from 15 residues. CDR3 protein: CASSPPNSDGGEQYF. CDR3 nucleotides: TGTGCCAGCTCACCACCGAACAGTGACGGGGGAGAGCAGTACTTC.

There are a few counts of this clone. V gene TRBV5-1 combines with J gene TRBJ2-1, with TRBD2 identical over 14 bases. The V gene end was trimmed by 3 bases and the J gene end by 7 bases; junction bases not matched to a gene: 0. This CDR3 has 14 amino acids. Germline V lookup: CDR1 SGHRS, CDR2 YFSETQ. DNA for the CDR3: TGCGCCAGCAGCTGGACTAGCGGGAGGAATGAGCAGTTCTTC. Translating it yields CASSWTSGRNEQFF.

The CDR3 loop is CASSPGTSGANVLTF. The CDR3 bases are TGTGCCAGCTCACCCGGGACTTCTGGGGCCAACGTCCTGACTTTC. The V and J genes are TRBV18 and TRBJ2-6; D perhaps matches TRBD2 (6 bases). The CDR3 is 15 amino acids. V lost 3 bases and J lost 1, with 7 bases in between. Germline values: CDR1 KGHSH, CDR2 LQKENI.

V is TRBV27 and J is TRBJ1-1, with no clear D. The V gene lost 2 bases and the J gene lost 1 base, with 8 bases spanning the gap. This CDR3 comprises 14 residues. Germline CDR1 and CDR2: MNHEY and SMNVEV (reference sequence). CDR3 nucleotide sequence: TGTGCCAGCAGTTTAGTCGGGTCGAACACTGAAGCTTTCTTT. Translation: CASSLVGSNTEAFF.

This clone was counted between two and nine times. The rearrangement joins TRBV10-1 to TRBJ2-7; D is possibly TRBD1 (6 bases). Germline V gives CDR1 WNHNN, CDR2 SYGVQD (reference sequence). Trimming removed 4 bases at V and 4 bases at J, with 11 bases between. The CDR3 is 13 amino acids. The CDR3 region is CASSAAQGYEQYF. The CDR3 coding sequence is TGCGCCAGCAGTGCGGCTCAGGGGTACGAGCAGTACTTC.

The V gene is TRBV28, the J gene TRBJ1-4; the D is unclear. Trimming took 7 bases from V and 4 from J, leaving 10 bases between them. Germline V gene sequence: CDR1 MDHEN, CDR2 SYDVKM. The CDR3 sequence is 13 residues long. This CDR3 is CASNRVLNEKLFF. CDR3 in DNA: TGTGCCAGCAACCGGGTCCTTAATGAAAAACTGTTTTTT. Full variable domain (rest looked up from reference TRBV28 and TRBJ1-4): DVKVTQSSRYLVKRTGEKVFLECVQDMDHENMFWYRQDPGLGLRLIYFSYDVKMKEKGDIPEGYSVSREKKERFSLILESASTNQTSMYLCASNRVLNEKLFFGSGTQLSVL.

This clone was found a few times. The chain uses TRBV27 and TRBJ1-5, with D unclear. The CDR3 is 13 residues long. Deletions cut 3 bases from V and 5 bases from J, with 8 bases between. CDR1 MNHEY and CDR2 SMNVEV come from the germline V gene (reference sequence). The CDR3 DNA reads TGTGCCAGCAGTTTTGGCCGCTATCAGCCCCAGCATTTT. As protein: CASSFGRYQPQHF.

The chain combines TRBV6-5 with TRBJ2-5, with 7 bases lining up with TRBD1. This CDR3 has 15 residues. V trimming: 0 bases; J trimming: 4 bases; junction bases outside the gene matches: 5. Germline loops: CDR1 MNHEY, CDR2 SVGAGI. The CDR3 coding sequence is TGTGCCAGCAGTTACTCCCTGACAGGGCGAGAGACCCAGTACTTC. Translated: CASSYSLTGRETQYF.

The chain has TRBV9 and TRBJ1-4; unclear D gene. CDR1 and CDR2 (germline): SGDLS, YYNGEE. The V gene lost 0 bases and the J gene lost 3 bases, with 3 bases spanning the gap. The CDR3 has 13 residues. The CDR3 protein is CASSVDSNEKLFF. The DNA of the CDR3 is TGTGCCAGCAGCGTAGACTCTAATGAAAAACTGTTTTTT.